The next 8 T cell receptor beta chains were all read from a single sample in a study of blood T cells in healthy people across ages. Using a J-beta primer mix together with a sample-barcoded 5' primer, a second PCR was run for about 6 to 11 cycles. TCRdb itself ran the 5' RACE reads through MiXCR, one entry per CDR3 protein. Here the sample spans around 1,900,000 distinct CDR3 sequences, roughly two fifths being singletons. The sequenced material came from blood. Source of these receptors: a human donor in good health.

At least ten counts were recorded for this clonotype. The V call is TRBV28, the J call TRBJ2-5, with 9 bases aligning to TRBD1. V lost 3 bases, J lost 5 bases, and 10 bases stayed unmatched. Germline V gene data show CDR1 as MDHEN and CDR2 as SYDVKM. The CDR3 length is 16 residues. CDR3 in DNA: TGTGCCAGCAGTTTGCGGGACAGGGTTTTCTCGGAGACCCAGTACTTC. Translating it yields CASSLRDRVFSETQYF.

The chain is built from TRBV10-3 and TRBJ1-2; TRBD1 aligns across 9 bases. V shed 5 bases, J shed 1 base, and the junction held 5 bases outside the gene matches. CDR1 is ENHRY and CDR2 is SYGVKD in the germline V gene. There are 15 residues in the CDR3. For the CDR3, the DNA is TGTGCCATCAGTCAACAGGGGGCTCTTAACTATGGCTACACCTTC. It encodes CAISQQGALNYGYTF.

The genes are TRBV11-2 and TRBJ1-5; no definite D call. The CDR3 is made up of 15 amino acids. Trimming took 6 bases from V and 5 from J, leaving 17 bases between them. Germline CDR1 and CDR2: SGHAT and FQNNGV. The CDR3 spells CASSPRSGSDQPQHF. CDR3 in DNA: TGTGCCAGCAGTCCTAGATCGGGGTCCGATCAGCCCCAGCATTTT.

Worth noting for this clonotype: The junction and the germline gene differ at one end; a read error may be behind it. The genes are TRBV4-1 and TRBJ2-6; a possible D gene is TRBD1 (5 bases). This CDR3 comprises 17 residues. Germline CDR1 and CDR2: MGHRA and YSYEKL. The CDR3 spells CASSQAPGRSRANVLTF. The CDR3 DNA is TGCGCCAGCAGCCAAGCGCCAGGGCGCTCTAGGGCCAACGTCCTGACTTTC.

This chain links TRBV6-5 with TRBJ1-1; the D is unclear. Germline CDR1 reads MNHEY; CDR2 reads SVGAGI. Deletions cut 5 bases from V and 8 bases from J, with 15 bases between. This CDR3 contains 13 residues. CDR3 DNA: TGTGCCAGCAGTCCCCCGGGGTTCAGGGAAGCTTTCTTT. Its translation is CASSPPGFREAFF.

This chain links TRBV20-1 with TRBJ2-3; the match to TRBD2 covers 9 bases. Germline CDR1 reads DFQATT; CDR2 reads SNEGSKA (reference sequence). The CDR3 contains 15 residues. Unmatched junction bases numbered 7, after V lost 1 base and J lost 5 bases. The CDR3 nucleotides are TGCAGTGCTAGAGTACTAGCGGGCGCGGGAGATACGCAGTATTTT. Translation: CSARVLAGAGDTQYF.

In its sample, this clonotype was seen many times. This chain links TRBV7-3 with TRBJ2-4, with 9 positions matching TRBD1. The V and J ends lost 6 bases and 5 bases, in that order; junction bases with no gene match: 2. This CDR3 is built from 13 residues. Germline V gene sequence: CDR1 SGHTA, CDR2 FQGTGA. The CDR3 region is CASRGQGQNIQYF. CDR3 in DNA: TGTGCCAGCAGGGGACAGGGCCAAAACATTCAGTACTTC.

The rearrangement uses TRBV4-3 and TRBJ1-2, with 7 bases fitting TRBD1. After removal of 0 bases from V and 7 bases from J, the junction contained 11 bases not matched to a gene. The CDR3 totals 16 residues. Germline CDR1 LGHNA, CDR2 YSLEER. As DNA, the CDR3 is TGCGCCAGCAGCCAAGATAGGAACAGGGGCGTCACTGGCTACACCTTC. Its protein is CASSQDRNRGVTGYTF.